The rows below give T cell receptor beta chains drawn from one sample of a study of blood T cell repertoires in COVID-19. Assay: immunoSEQ multiplex PCR; the TCRdb copy retains only in-frame clones and omits some. The sample shows about 74,000 clones, almost 90% of them seen only once. Material: peripheral blood. These TCRs come from a woman at least 80 years old with active or convalescent COVID-19. The CDR3 runs from the conserved cysteine through the conserved F or W. A D gene is named only where the DNA matches it firmly. Clone size is stated in some rows and not others, as once, few, many or a class when expanded.

abundance	d_gene	v_gene	j_gene	CDR3aa	CDR3nt
.	.	TRBV11-3	TRBJ1-4	CASSPPGQTNEKLFF	TGTGCCAGCAGCCCCCCCGGACAGACTAATGAAAAACTGTTTTTT
.	.	TRBV28	TRBJ1-1	CASRAPGANTEAFF	TGTGCCAGCAGGGCCCCAGGGGCGAACACTGAAGCTTTCTTT
few	.	TRBV6-5	TRBJ1-5	CASSPLSVNQPQHF	TGTGCCAGCAGTCCCTTGTCGGTCAATCAGCCCCAGCATTTT
.	.	TRBV11-3	TRBJ1-1	CASSLGGGRSTEAFF	TGTGCCAGCAGCTTAGGGGGGGGGAGGAGCACTGAAGCTTTCTTT
.	TRBD1	TRBV10-3	TRBJ1-2	CATTTGEDYGYTF	TGTGCCACCACGACAGGGGAGGACTATGGCTACACCTTC
once	.	TRBV30	TRBJ1-5	CAWRAGFNQPQHF	TGTGCCTGGAGGGCAGGGTTTAATCAGCCCCAGCATTTT
.	.	TRBV28	TRBJ1-1	CAVVAILNTEAFF	TGTGCCGTAGTTGCGATTTTGAACACTGAAGCTTTCTTT
.	.	TRBV6-2/TRBV6-3	TRBJ1-2	CASSSNQGFGYGYTF	TGTGCCAGCAGTTCCAACCAGGGCTTCGGCTATGGCTACACCTTC
.	.	TRBV19	TRBJ2-7	CASGRRSAYEQYF	TGTGCCAGTGGGAGGCGGAGCGCCTACGAGCAGTACTTC
.	.	TRBV28	TRBJ2-3	CASSPPQATGYF	TGTGCCAGCAGTCCCCCACAAGCCACGGGGTATTTT
.	.	TRBV5-5	TRBJ1-1	CASSFISGTEAFF	TGTGCCAGCAGCTTCATATCGGGCACTGAAGCTTTCTTT
.	.	TRBV10-3	TRBJ1-1	CAIRDRTNTEAFF	TGTGCCATCAGAGACAGGACGAACACTGAAGCTTTCTTT
.	.	TRBV7-3	TRBJ2-2	CASSRVLGSGELFF	TGTGCCAGCAGCCGGGTCCTCGGATCCGGGGAGCTGTTTTTT
.	TRBD1	TRBV2	TRBJ1-1	CASSANRGNTEAFF	TGTGCCAGCAGTGCGAACAGGGGTAACACTGAAGCTTTCTTT
.	.	TRBV9	TRBJ1-1	CASSVDPGANTEAFF	TGTGCCAGCAGCGTAGATCCAGGTGCCAACACTGAAGCTTTCTTT
.	TRBD1	TRBV14	TRBJ2-7	CASSQALGTGSSYEQYF	TGTGCCAGCAGCCAAGCCCTAGGGACAGGGAGTTCCTACGAGCAGTACTTC
.	TRBD1	TRBV9	TRBJ1-2	CASSDGQGKNYGYTF	TGTGCCAGCAGCGACGGACAGGGAAAAAACTATGGCTACACCTTC
.	.	TRBV15	TRBJ1-2	CATSRASGGSYGYTF	TGTGCCACCAGCAGAGCAAGCGGTGGGAGCTATGGCTACACCTTC
.	TRBD1	TRBV5-1	TRBJ1-2	CASSWTGGDYGYTF	TGCGCCAGCAGCTGGACAGGGGGCGACTATGGCTACACCTTC
.	TRBD1	TRBV14	TRBJ2-7	CASSQERQGISYEQYF	TGTGCCAGCAGCCAAGAGAGACAGGGGATTAGCTACGAGCAGTACTTC
.	.	TRBV5-1	TRBJ1-2	CASSFQGGHYGYTF	TGCGCCAGCAGCTTCCAGGGCGGACACTATGGCTACACCTTC
.	TRBD2	TRBV5-4	TRBJ2-2	CASSPTGGEGNTGELFF	TGTGCCAGCAGCCCAACCGGGGGGGAGGGAAACACCGGGGAGCTGTTTTTT
.	TRBD1	TRBV27	TRBJ1-1	CASSFQGANWDTEAFF	TGTGCCAGCAGTTTTCAGGGGGCGAACTGGGACACTGAAGCTTTCTTT
.	TRBD2	TRBV5-1	TRBJ2-3	CASSSLAGDADTQYF	TGCGCCAGCAGCTCGCTAGCGGGGGACGCAGATACGCAGTATTTT
.	.	TRBV18	TRBJ1-3	CASSSQGSSGNTIYF	TGTGCCAGCTCATCGCAGGGAAGCTCTGGAAACACCATATATTTT
few	.	TRBV12-3/TRBV12-4	TRBJ1-3	CAAGVGNTIYF	TGTGCCGCAGGGGTCGGAAACACCATATATTTT
.	TRBD2	TRBV5-5	TRBJ2-7	CASSFSLAGVANTYEQYF	TGTGCCAGCAGCTTCTCGCTAGCGGGAGTAGCGAACACCTACGAGCAGTACTTC
.	TRBD1	TRBV5-1	TRBJ2-1	CASSSTGGSYNEQFF	TGCGCCAGCAGCTCGACAGGGGGCTCCTACAATGAGCAGTTCTTC
.	.	TRBV11-2	TRBJ1-2	CASSHRTGIDGYTF	TGTGCCAGCAGCCATCGAACAGGGATAGATGGCTACACCTTC
.	TRBD1	TRBV5-4	TRBJ1-1	CASSQDRGTEAFF	TGTGCCAGCAGCCAGGACAGGGGCACTGAAGCTTTCTTT
.	TRBD1	TRBV9	TRBJ1-4	CASSARTGAREKLFF	TGTGCCAGCAGCGCCAGGACAGGGGCACGGGAAAAACTGTTTTTT
.	TRBD1	TRBV24-1	TRBJ2-5	CATSDRDRVQETQYF	TGTGCCACCAGTGACCGGGACAGGGTCCAAGAGACCCAGTACTTC
.	TRBD1	TRBV4-3	TRBJ1-1	CASRRDRGATEAFF	TGCGCCAGCAGAAGGGACAGGGGGGCCACTGAAGCTTTCTTT
.	.	TRBV19	TRBJ1-5	CASSIRGDALGNQPQHF	TGTGCCAGTAGTATTCGGGGGGACGCGCTCGGTAATCAGCCCCAGCATTTT
.	.	TRBV6-2/TRBV6-3	TRBJ2-7	CASSLNSPSYEQYF	TGTGCCAGCAGTTTAAACAGTCCTTCCTACGAGCAGTACTTC
.	TRBD2	TRBV6-2/TRBV6-3	TRBJ2-5	CASSPPSAGGQETQYF	TGTGCCAGCAGCCCCCCCTCTGCGGGGGGGCAAGAGACCCAGTACTTC
.	.	TRBV21-1	TRBJ1-1	CASSDAQDRVVEAFF	TGTGCCAGCAGCGACGCTCAGGACAGGGTTGTTGAAGCTTTCTTT
once	.	TRBV7-2	TRBJ1-1	CASSLRMNTEAFF	TGTGCCAGCAGCTTGAGAATGAACACTGAAGCTTTCTTT
.	TRBD1	TRBV6-2/TRBV6-3	TRBJ1-2	CASSSQRGQDRSRYGYTF	TGTGCCAGCAGTTCCCAAAGGGGACAGGATCGATCTCGGTATGGCTACACCTTC
.	.	TRBV10-3	TRBJ1-2	CAISDNVGIRDSANYGYTF	TGTGCCATCAGTGATAACGTAGGGATCCGGGACTCCGCTAACTATGGCTACACCTTC
.	TRBD1	TRBV2	TRBJ1-4	CASTRTGPGEKLFF	TGTGCCAGCACTAGGACAGGGCCGGGTGAAAAACTGTTTTTT
few	.	TRBV9	TRBJ1-5	CASSVEAGLSNQPQHF	TGTGCCAGCAGCGTAGAAGCAGGGTTAAGCAATCAGCCCCAGCATTTT
.	.	TRBV7-8	TRBJ2-2	CASSPRDSGDNTGELFF	TGTGCCAGCAGCCCCAGGGACTCGGGTGACAACACCGGGGAGCTGTTTTTT
.	.	TRBV10-1	TRBJ1-4	CASSGGGEGEKLFF	TGCGCCAGCAGTGGAGGAGGGGAAGGAGAAAAACTGTTTTTT
.	.	TRBV6-5	TRBJ1-5	CASSYSGRGNQPQHF	TGTGCCAGCAGTTACTCGGGGAGGGGGAATCAGCCCCAGCATTTT
.	TRBD2	TRBV15	TRBJ2-5	CATSRDLLGGSSVWETQYF	TGTGCCACCAGCAGAGATTTATTGGGCGGGAGTTCGGTATGGGAGACCCAGTACTTC
.	TRBD1	TRBV6-5	TRBJ1-2	CASSSGQGRGYTF	TGTGCCAGCAGTTCAGGACAGGGACGTGGCTACACCTTC
.	TRBD1	TRBV5-1	TRBJ1-2	CASSPDRGRPGYTF	TGCGCCAGCAGCCCGGACAGGGGGAGACCTGGCTACACCTTC
once	.	TRBV9	TRBJ1-3	CASSPGWRVSGNTIYF	TGTGCCAGCAGCCCAGGCTGGCGGGTCTCTGGAAACACCATATATTTT
once	.	TRBV28	TRBJ2-2	CASSRSTGELFF	TGTGCCAGCAGTCGGAGCACCGGGGAGCTGTTTTTT
once	.	TRBV4-3	TRBJ1-2	CASSQEAQVFYGYTF	TGCGCCAGCAGCCAAGAGGCTCAGGTCTTCTATGGCTACACCTTC